This TCR beta chain is from a study of graft-versus-host responses after intestinal transplantation (dated by TCRdb to the early 2020s). About the investigation overall: The transplants that recipients received were multivisceral, liver-intestinal, or isolated intestinal. Anti-thymocyte globulin induction was given to all recipients, followed by maintenance tacrolimus and steroids for two to four years. Alloreactive clones were identified by sequencing pre-transplant mixed lymphocyte reaction products and comparing these products with unstimulated pre-transplant donor and recipient T cells. The cohort enrolled some 23 intestinal transplant recipients, one of whom was a retransplant, and 3 patients without pretransplant specimens were excluded. A peak of at least 4% donor T cells among recipient peripheral blood mononuclear cells was the definition used for donor T cell macrochimerism. Graft-versus-host and host-versus-graft alloreactive T cell clones were tracked in the graft, circulation and bone marrow after intestinal transplantation using bulk TCR-beta CDR3 sequencing. Rather than going through the commercial service, samples from a few later patients were sequenced in-house on an Illumina MiSeq and processed with MiXCR.

Per the publication, the time point label means: cells obtained before transplantation from donor or recipient. CD3+CD4+ and CD3+CD8+ populations were FACS-sorted from unstimulated pre-transplant donor and recipient cells taken from spleen or lymph nodes. Library preparation used the immunoSEQ multiplex PCR assay. For most patients, genomic DNA was isolated with the Qiagen DNeasy Blood and Tissue Kit and shipped frozen to Adaptive Biotechnologies for TCR sequencing. For most patients, high-throughput TCR-beta CDR3 sequencing of genomic DNA was performed by Adaptive Biotechnologies. As for the authors' bioinformatics: Adaptive's ImmunoSEQ software supplied the TCR sequencing data for 18 patients, while MiXCR and VDJtools were used to process a few other patients. To correct CD4 versus CD8 sorting errors, sequences present in both subsets at a frequency ratio below 5:1 were removed. CDR3 nucleotide sequences shared between donor and recipient were removed because the origin of such sequences could not be assigned. Alloreactive clones required at least 2-fold expansion over unstimulated cells and minimum CFSE-low frequency of 0.002% (template counts) or 0.001% (read counts). Mappable clones were those detected in sequenced pre-transplant spleen, lymph node, or MLR CFSE-low populations of the donor or recipient. Cumulative frequency of alloreactive clones was calculated as a percentage of all sequences weighted by copy number. Not all clones reach the TCRdb copy of this immuneACCESS table, which keeps in-frame sequences only. Checked studies attribute under half of the gap to unresolved V genes and leave the rest unexplained. The DNA was the basis for D and trimming; V, J and clone size are from that table. For this sample there are tens of thousands of clones; about 89% appear just once. Approximately 0.35% of the sample goes to the ten largest clones.

Study-level results and caveats: GvH clones were found in recipient bone marrow, and some of the GvH clones appeared earlier in ileal mucosa or blood, which is consistent with an intestinal mucosal origin. The relatively low number and heterogeneity of intestinal transplant patients limited the conclusions. Early after transplant, peak levels of circulating GvH clones were found to be associated with declines in HvG clones. In patients with donor T cell macrochimerism, the allografts had high GvH to HvG T cell clonal ratios.

V trim: 8 bases; J trim: 3 bases; unmatched bases: 15. The cysteine opens and the phenylalanine closes a CDR3 of 16 amino acids. The entry retains the CDR3 DNA only, 48 bases that are in frame from base 1. CDR1 and CDR2 (MDHEN, SYDVKM) derive from the germline V gene. On this clone itself: The antigen it binds to is not known. The sample holds no much larger clone one base away, and base qualities are not on file.

The chain uses TRBV28 and TRBJ1-2; a stretch of 7 junction bases matches TRBD1. The sequence was collected from a human donor who received an intestinal transplant. This specimen consisted of unstimulated CD4+ T cells sorted from spleen or lymph node cells, obtained before intestinal transplant. At the DNA level, the sequence is TGTGCCAGCCCCCTTCCCGGGACAGTTTTGGACTATGGCTACACCTTC. The encoded protein is CASPLPGTVLDYGYTF.